This is a list of T cell receptor beta chains from one sample in a study of OX40 agonist ivuxolimab in advanced cancers. Assay used: immunoSEQ multiplex PCR; TCRdb lists only in-frame clones, some missing. Here the sample spans under 65,000 clones, 80% to 90% being singletons. This specimen consisted of CD4+ or CD8+ T cells sorted from blood, obtained in a trial of the OX40 agonist ivuxolimab. The source is an adult with an advanced solid tumor such as melanoma, head and neck, liver or kidney cancer. Both conserved end residues are part of each CDR3. The D gene is left open where the match is weak.

length: 14; V: TRBV28; D: TRBD2; J: TRBJ2-3; CDR3: CASRYGPGGDTQYF
length: 16; V: TRBV19; D: .; J: TRBJ1-1; CDR3: CASSPTGPPSLAEAFF
length: 14; V: TRBV7-2; D: .; J: TRBJ1-1; CDR3: CASSPSGRVTEAFF
length: 16; V: TRBV2; D: .; J: TRBJ2-3; CDR3: CASSLGQSQGADTQYF
length: 17; V: TRBV21-1; D: .; J: TRBJ2-5; CDR3: CASSPGTSGRSAETQYF
length: 15; V: TRBV11-1; D: .; J: TRBJ2-7; CDR3: CASSLGGEGSYEQYF
length: 12; V: TRBV4-3; D: .; J: TRBJ1-2; CDR3: CATPRGARGYTF
length: 15; V: TRBV4-1; D: TRBD1; J: TRBJ2-5; CDR3: CASGTTGGEGETQYF
length: 13; V: TRBV2; D: .; J: TRBJ2-1; CDR3: CASSERYYNEQFF
length: 15; V: TRBV6-6; D: TRBD1; J: TRBJ1-3; CDR3: CASSFGTGYGNTIYF
length: 14; V: TRBV30; D: .; J: TRBJ2-5; CDR3: CAWSRSIYKETQYF
length: 15; V: TRBV27; D: .; J: TRBJ1-6; CDR3: CASRIGAASNSPLHF
length: 17; V: TRBV11-2; D: TRBD1; J: TRBJ2-3; CDR3: CASSPRQGVTSTDTQYF
length: 16; V: TRBV15; D: .; J: TRBJ2-7; CDR3: CATSRDRYSSSYEQYF
length: 13; V: TRBV19; D: TRBD1; J: TRBJ1-1; CDR3: CASSLTGDTEAFF
length: 13; V: TRBV19; D: .; J: TRBJ1-2; CDR3: CASTSDRDYGYTF
length: 14; V: TRBV10-2; D: .; J: TRBJ1-4; CDR3: CASRMRLTNEKLFF
length: 14; V: TRBV7-9; D: .; J: TRBJ2-1; CDR3: CASSFTGFYNEQFF
length: 12; V: TRBV13; D: .; J: TRBJ2-5; CDR3: CASSLDQETQYF
length: 15; V: TRBV7-2; D: .; J: TRBJ1-2; CDR3: CASKVTDGVFYGYTF
length: 18; V: TRBV5-1; D: .; J: TRBJ2-3; CDR3: CASSLLPSGWITTDTQYF
length: 16; V: TRBV7-8; D: TRBD1; J: TRBJ2-5; CDR3: CASSRPGTGKGETQYF
length: 15; V: TRBV19; D: .; J: TRBJ1-5; CDR3: CASSIDTGINQPQHF
length: 13; V: TRBV27; D: TRBD1; J: TRBJ2-3; CDR3: CASRQGRTDTQYF
length: 15; V: TRBV4-2; D: .; J: TRBJ2-3; CDR3: CASSQFLADTDTQYF
length: 18; V: TRBV4-1; D: .; J: TRBJ2-1; CDR3: CASSQVKGGAHSYNEQFF
length: 16; V: TRBV5-1; D: TRBD1; J: TRBJ1-1; CDR3: CASSLRSGQGAVEAFF
length: 16; V: TRBV6-1; D: .; J: TRBJ1-2; CDR3: CASSEFWDGTNYGYTF
length: 15; V: TRBV4-1; D: .; J: TRBJ2-7; CDR3: CASSKATDSSYEQYF
length: 14; V: TRBV6-1; D: .; J: TRBJ1-1; CDR3: CASSYSARVAEAFF
length: 14; V: TRBV11-2; D: .; J: TRBJ2-5; CDR3: CASSFQGIQETQYF
length: 15; V: TRBV30; D: .; J: TRBJ1-5; CDR3: CAWSGGPVSNQPQHF